Below, 13 T cell receptor beta chains from the same sample are listed, as sequenced in a study of radiation and T cells in renal cell carcinoma. Profiled with immunoSEQ multiplex PCR; TCRdb holds only in-frame clones, not every one. This sample carries around 15,000 clones, 50% to 75% of them seen once, and the ten largest clones take around 30%. Treatment here: 15 Gy SBRT to primary tumor, nephrectomy 4 weeks later. Sequenced here: tumor tissue, sampled from a patient whose treatment included radiotherapy and nephrectomy. These receptors came from a woman between 65 and 79 years old with renal cell carcinoma.

The gene calls are TRBV9 and TRBJ2-3; 7 positions match TRBD1. V lost 6 bases and J lost 2; bases outside the gene matches: 12. The CDR3 is 16 amino acids. The germline CDR1 and CDR2 sequences are SGDLS and YYNGEE. The CDR3 DNA reads as TGTGCCAGCAACGAAGAAGGGACAGTCTTCACAGATACGCAGTATTTT. Protein product: CASNEEGTVFTDTQYF.

This clone was detected a few times. The chain employs TRBV5-6 and TRBJ1-2; D gene ambiguous. V was shortened by 6 bases and J by 4 bases, with 10 bases between the two germline ends. The length of the CDR3 is 12 residues. Germline CDR1 SGHDT, CDR2 YYEEEE. CDR3 residues: CASTFSTYGYTF. The CDR3 DNA sequence: TGTGCCAGCACCTTCAGCACCTATGGCTACACCTTC.

The V and J genes are TRBV4-2 and TRBJ2-5; possibly TRBD2 for D (5 bases). Trimming left V 1 base short and J 4 bases short, with 16 bases between. The germline gives CDR1 LGHNA, CDR2 YNFKEQ. The CDR3 is 16 amino acids. CDR3 loop: CASSQAGEGVGETQYF. In DNA form, the CDR3 reads TGTGCCAGCAGCCAAGCTGGAGAGGGAGTGGGAGAGACCCAGTACTTC.

A single count supports this clone. This chain joins TRBV6-1 and TRBJ2-5; TRBD2 agrees at 8 bases. The V gene's germline CDR1 is MNHNS and CDR2 SASEGT. The CDR3 spans 14 residues. V trimming: 8 bases; J trimming: 5 bases; junction bases outside the gene matches: 10. The CDR3 region is CASLNGGAGETQYF. The CDR3 region has the DNA TGTGCCAGCCTTAACGGGGGGGCAGGTGAGACCCAGTACTTC.

DNA of the CDR3: TGTGCCAGCAGCTTAGCTCTGGAGACCTACGAGCAGTACTTC. This encodes CASSLALETYEQYF. The chain couples TRBV5-5 to TRBJ2-7; D unclear. Germline V gives CDR1 SGHKS, CDR2 YYEKEE (reference sequence). Trimming removed 2 bases from V and 2 bases from J, with 11 bases in between. The CDR3 totals 14 residues.

This clone was observed a few times. V usage is TRBV2 and J usage is TRBJ2-5; 7 bases map to TRBD1. After removal of 6 bases from V and 4 bases from J, the junction contained 2 bases not matched to a gene. The CDR3 is 12 residues long. Looked up from germline, CDR1 is SNHLY and CDR2 is FYNNEI. The CDR3 DNA is TGTGCCAGCAGAAGGGACAGAGAGACCCAGTACTTC. Translating it yields CASRRDRETQYF.

The V call is TRBV18, the J call TRBJ2-7; possible D gene TRBD2, 7 bases. Per germline, CDR1 KGHSH and CDR2 LQKENI. V was cut by 1 base and J by 4 bases, with 17 bases left in between. The CDR3 loop spans 16 amino acids. The CDR3 nucleotides are TGTGCCAGCTCACCACTGGGGGGGCGAGCCCCTTACGAGCAGTACTTC. It translates to CASSPLGGRAPYEQYF. Looking up the rest from reference TRBV18 and TRBJ2-7 gives the full variable domain: NAGVMQNPRHLVRRRGQEARLRCSPMKGHSHVYWYRQLPEEGLKFMVYLQKENIIDESGMPKERFSAEFPKEGPSILRIQQVVRGDSAAYFCASSPLGGRAPYEQYFGPGTRLTVT.

This sequence joins TRBV5-6 and TRBJ2-7, with 7 bases lining up with TRBD1. The CDR3 is 13 residues long. Germline values: CDR1 SGHDT, CDR2 YYEEEE. After removal of 4 bases from V and 6 bases from J, the junction contained 7 bases not matched to a gene. The CDR3 coding sequence is TGTGCCAGCAGCATACTCCCAGGGGGCGAGCAGTACTTC. Translation: CASSILPGGEQYF.

This clone came up once. The chain joins TRBV7-8 to TRBJ2-5; D ambiguous. There are 15 residues in the CDR3. Germline values: CDR1 SGHVS, CDR2 FQNEAQ. V lost 3 bases to trimming and J lost 6 bases, with 17 bases between them. CDR3 residues: CASSFIQSNQQTQYF. CDR3 in DNA: TGTGCCAGCAGCTTTATCCAGAGTAATCAGCAGACCCAGTACTTC.

The chain joins TRBV5-1 to TRBJ2-3; D is unclear. Trimming removed 5 bases at V and 3 bases at J, with 13 bases between. Looked up from germline, CDR1 is SGHRS and CDR2 is YFSETQ. The CDR3 length is 14 residues. Here the CDR3 DNA reads TGCGCCAGCAGGGCCCCTCTTGGGACAGATACGCAGTATTTT. It is translated as CASRAPLGTDTQYF.

The genes are TRBV4-3 and TRBJ1-4; 9 bases are shared with TRBD1. Germline values: CDR1 LGHNA, CDR2 YSLEER. The CDR3 is made up of 16 amino acids. The V gene end was trimmed by 1 base and the J gene end by 4 bases; junction bases not matched to a gene: 4. The CDR3 DNA sequence: TGCGCCAGCAGCCAAGCCTCGGACAGGGGTAATGAAAAACTGTTTTTT. Translating it yields CASSQASDRGNEKLFF.

The chain combines TRBV11-2 with TRBJ1-5, with 7 bases fitting TRBD1. Trimming took 5 bases from V and 2 from J; bases not matched to a gene: 6. Germline lookup yields CDR1 SGHAT and CDR2 FQNNGV. The CDR3 loop spans 15 amino acids. The CDR3 DNA is TGTGCCAGCAGCCCTAGAGGGGGCGGCAATCAGCCCCAGCATTTT. Its translation is CASSPRGGGNQPQHF.

The chain employs TRBV11-2 and TRBJ2-7; D possibly uses TRBD1 or TRBD2 (7 bases each). Germline V gene sequence: CDR1 SGHAT, CDR2 FQNNGV. Trimming stripped 3 bases from V and 9 bases from J, with 21 bases between. The CDR3 extends over 15 amino acids. The CDR3: CASSFSRQGGLGQYF. Here the CDR3 DNA reads TGTGCCAGCAGCTTTTCCCGACAGGGAGGGTTGGGGCAGTACTTC.